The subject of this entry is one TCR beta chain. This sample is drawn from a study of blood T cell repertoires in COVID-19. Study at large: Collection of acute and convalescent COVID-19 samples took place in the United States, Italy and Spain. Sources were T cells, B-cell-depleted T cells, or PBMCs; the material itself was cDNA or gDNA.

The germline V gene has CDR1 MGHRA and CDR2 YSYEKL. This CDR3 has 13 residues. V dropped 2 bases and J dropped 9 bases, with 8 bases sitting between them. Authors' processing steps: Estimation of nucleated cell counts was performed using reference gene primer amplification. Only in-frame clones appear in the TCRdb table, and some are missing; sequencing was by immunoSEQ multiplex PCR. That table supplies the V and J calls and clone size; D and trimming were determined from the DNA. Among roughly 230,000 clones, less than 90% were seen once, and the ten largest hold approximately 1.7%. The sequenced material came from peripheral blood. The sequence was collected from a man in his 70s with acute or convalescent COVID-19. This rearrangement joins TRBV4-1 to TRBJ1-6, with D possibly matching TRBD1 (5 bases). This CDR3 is CASSQPTVSPLHF. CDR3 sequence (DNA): TGCGCCAGCAGCCAACCGACAGTTTCACCCCTCCACTTT.